This T cell receptor (beta chain) was sequenced in a study of cytomegalovirus exposure and HLA in healthy donors. The V gene's germline CDR1 is SEHNR and CDR2 FQNEAQ (reference sequence). The CDR3 has 16 residues. A multiplex PCR was run with 60 Vbeta primers and 13 Jbeta primers. Using immunoSEQ multiplex PCR, the repertoire was profiled, and TCRdb retains in-frame clones only, with some absent. The repertoire has about 190,000 clones, about 80% of them found once; the top ten carry around 2%. The chain couples TRBV7-9 to TRBJ2-5; tentatively, D is TRBD2 (6 bases). The J call is doubtful: the DNA matches TRBJ2-7 better. This receptor was identified in a young woman in good health and CMV-seropositive. Sequencing used PBMCs. CDR3 coding DNA: TGTGCCAGCAGCTTAGCGGCGGGACCGACTCTGTCCGAGCAGTACTTC. As protein: CASSLAAGPTLSEQYF.